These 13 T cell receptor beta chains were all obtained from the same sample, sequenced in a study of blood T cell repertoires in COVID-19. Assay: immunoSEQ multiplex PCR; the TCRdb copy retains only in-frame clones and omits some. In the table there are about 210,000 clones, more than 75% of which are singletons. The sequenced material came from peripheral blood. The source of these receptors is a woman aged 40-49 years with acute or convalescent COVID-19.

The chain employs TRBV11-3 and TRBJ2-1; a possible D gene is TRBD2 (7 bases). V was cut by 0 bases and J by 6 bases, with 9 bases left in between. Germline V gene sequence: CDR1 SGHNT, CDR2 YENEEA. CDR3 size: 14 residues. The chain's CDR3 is CASSLEAGANEQFF. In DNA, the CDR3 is TGTGCCAGCAGCTTAGAGGCGGGGGCCAATGAGCAGTTCTTC. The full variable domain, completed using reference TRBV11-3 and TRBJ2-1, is EAGVVQSPRYKIIEKKQPVAFWCNPISGHNTLYWYLQNLGQGPELLIRYENEEAVDDSQLPKDRFSAERLKGVDSTLKIQPAELGDSAVYLCASSLEAGANEQFFGPGTRLTVL.

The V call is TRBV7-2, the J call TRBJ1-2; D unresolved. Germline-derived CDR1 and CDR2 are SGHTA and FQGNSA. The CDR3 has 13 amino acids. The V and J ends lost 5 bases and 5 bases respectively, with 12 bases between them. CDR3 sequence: CASSQDGLYGYTF. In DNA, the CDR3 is TGTGCCAGCAGCCAGGACGGACTATATGGCTACACCTTC.

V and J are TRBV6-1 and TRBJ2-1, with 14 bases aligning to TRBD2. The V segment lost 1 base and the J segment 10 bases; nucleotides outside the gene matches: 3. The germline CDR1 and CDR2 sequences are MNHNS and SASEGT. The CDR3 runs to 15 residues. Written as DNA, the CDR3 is TGTGCCAGCAGTGAAGACGGACTAGCGGGGGGCGAGCAGTTCTTC. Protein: CASSEDGLAGGEQFF.

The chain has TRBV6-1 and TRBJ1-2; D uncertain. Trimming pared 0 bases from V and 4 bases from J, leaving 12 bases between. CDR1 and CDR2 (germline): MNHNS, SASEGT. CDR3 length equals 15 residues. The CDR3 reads CASSEAAGGFYGYTF. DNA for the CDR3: TGTGCCAGCAGTGAAGCAGCGGGCGGATTCTATGGCTACACCTTC.

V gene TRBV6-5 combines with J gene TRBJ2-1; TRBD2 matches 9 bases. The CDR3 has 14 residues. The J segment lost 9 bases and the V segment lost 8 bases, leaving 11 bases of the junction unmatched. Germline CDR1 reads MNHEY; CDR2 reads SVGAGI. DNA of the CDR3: TGTGCCAGCTCTAGCGGGATCTCCGCGTCTGAGCAGTTCTTC. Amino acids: CASSSGISASEQFF.

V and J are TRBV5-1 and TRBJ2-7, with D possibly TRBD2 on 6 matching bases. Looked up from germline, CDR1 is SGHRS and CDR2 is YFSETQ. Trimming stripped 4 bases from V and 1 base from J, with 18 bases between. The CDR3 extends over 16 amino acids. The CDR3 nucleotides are TGCGCCAGCAGCCCTGGACCGGGAGATTTGTCCTACGAGCAGTACTTC. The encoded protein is CASSPGPGDLSYEQYF.

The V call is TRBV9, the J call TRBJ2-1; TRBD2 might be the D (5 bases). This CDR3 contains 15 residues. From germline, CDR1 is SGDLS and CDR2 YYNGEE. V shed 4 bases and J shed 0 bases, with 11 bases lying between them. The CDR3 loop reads CASSRSGNSYNEQFF. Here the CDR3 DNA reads TGTGCCAGCAGCCGTTCGGGGAACTCCTACAATGAGCAGTTCTTC. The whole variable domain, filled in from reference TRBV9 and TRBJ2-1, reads DSGVTQTPKHLITATGQRVTLRCSPRSGDLSVYWYQQSLDQGLQFLIQYYNGEERAKGNILERFSAQQFPDLHSELNLSSLELGDSALYFCASSRSGNSYNEQFFGPGTRLTVL.

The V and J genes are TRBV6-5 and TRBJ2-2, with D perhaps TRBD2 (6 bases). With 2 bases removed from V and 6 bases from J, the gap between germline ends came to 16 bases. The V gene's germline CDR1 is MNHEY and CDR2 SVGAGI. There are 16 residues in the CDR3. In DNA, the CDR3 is TGTGCCAGCAGTTACGGGGGGATAATCCCCTCCGGGGAGCTGTTTTTT. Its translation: CASSYGGIIPSGELFF.

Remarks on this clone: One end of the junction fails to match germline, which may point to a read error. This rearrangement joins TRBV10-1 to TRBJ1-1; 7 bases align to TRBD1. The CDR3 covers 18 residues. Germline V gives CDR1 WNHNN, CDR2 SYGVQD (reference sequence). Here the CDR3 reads CASSEYLLTGTENTEAFF. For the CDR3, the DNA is TGCGCCAGCAGCGAGTACTTACTCACCGGGACAGAGAACACTGAAGCTTTCTTT.

The CDR3 DNA reads as TGTGCCAGCAGCCCGGGACAGAGGTTAAGAGGCTACACCTTC. Protein product: CASSPGQRLRGYTF. This rearrangement joins TRBV6-2 or TRBV6-3 to TRBJ1-2; 7 positions agree with TRBD1. Per the germline V gene, CDR1 is MNHEY and CDR2 is SVGEGT. The CDR3 covers 14 residues. J was trimmed by 8 bases and V by 6 bases; bases with no gene match: 12.

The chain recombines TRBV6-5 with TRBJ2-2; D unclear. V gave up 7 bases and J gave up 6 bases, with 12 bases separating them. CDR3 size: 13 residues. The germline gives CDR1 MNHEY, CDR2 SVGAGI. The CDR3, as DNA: TGTGCCAGCACCCCCCAGGCCCCCGGGGAGCTGTTTTTT. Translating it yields CASTPQAPGELFF.

The CDR3 is CASRIGGNTEAFF. The CDR3 nucleotides are TGTGCCAGCAGAATCGGGGGGAACACTGAAGCTTTCTTT. The V call is TRBV12-3 or TRBV12-4, the J call TRBJ1-1, with D maybe TRBD1 (5 bases). Trimming pared 6 bases from V and 1 base from J, leaving 9 bases between. The CDR3 covers 13 residues.

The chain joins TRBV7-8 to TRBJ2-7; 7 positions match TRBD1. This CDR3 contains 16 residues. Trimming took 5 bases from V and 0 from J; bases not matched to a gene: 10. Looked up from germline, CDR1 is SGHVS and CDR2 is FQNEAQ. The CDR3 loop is CASSPRQGESSYEQYF. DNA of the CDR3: TGTGCCAGCAGCCCTAGGCAGGGGGAGAGCTCCTACGAGCAGTACTTC. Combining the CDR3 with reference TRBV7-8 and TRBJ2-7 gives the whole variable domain GAGVSQSPRYKVAKRGQDVALRCDPISGHVSLFWYQQALGQGPEFLTYFQNEAQLDKSGLPSDRFFAERPEGSVSTLKIQRTQQEDSAVYLCASSPRQGESSYEQYFGPGTRLTVT.